The sequence of this T cell receptor beta chain was determined in a study of T-cell memory formation after mild COVID-19. Whole-study context: TCR clusters were mostly donor specific. General observations from the study: Some responding clones appeared in pre-infection memory, suggesting cross-reactive memory joined. While clones contracting from day 15 to 85 were balanced between CD4 and CD8, later expanders leaned CD4+.

It was 5'RACE with constant-segment primers that produced the TCR alpha and TCR beta cDNA libraries, which carried sample barcodes and UMIs. TCRdb used MiXCR to reprocess the 5' RACE reads, holding one entry per CDR3 protein. The sample lists fewer than 200,000 distinct CDR3 sequences, about an eighth occurring once. With 5 bases removed from V and 7 bases from J, the gap between germline ends came to 11 bases. Germline CDR1 reads SEHNR; CDR2 reads FQNEAQ (reference sequence). The CDR3 spans 12 residues. The sample holds a few counts of this clonotype. Its specificity is unknown. The sequence was collected from a man between 18 and 29 years old who had mild COVID-19 (a few samples of this study predate the infection). Cell type and time point are not known. Sequences were obtained from PBMCs or a T cell subset sorted from them (not recorded which). The chain combines TRBV7-9 with TRBJ2-5; the D call may be TRBD1 or TRBD2 (5 bases each). CDR3 sequence (DNA): TGTGCCAGCAGCCGGGACGGAGGGACCCAGTACTTC. Translation: CASSRDGGTQYF.